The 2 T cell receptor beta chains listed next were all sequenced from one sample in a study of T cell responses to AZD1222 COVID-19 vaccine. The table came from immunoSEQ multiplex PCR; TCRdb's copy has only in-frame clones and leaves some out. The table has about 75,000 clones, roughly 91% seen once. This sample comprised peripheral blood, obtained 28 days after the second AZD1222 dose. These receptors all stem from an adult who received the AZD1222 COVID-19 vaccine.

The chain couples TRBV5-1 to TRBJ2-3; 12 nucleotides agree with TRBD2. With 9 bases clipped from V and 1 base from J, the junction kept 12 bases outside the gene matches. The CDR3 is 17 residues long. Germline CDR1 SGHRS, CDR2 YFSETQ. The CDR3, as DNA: TGCGCCACCAAAGAGACTAGCGGGGGCGCACGCACAGATACGCAGTATTTT. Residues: CATKETSGGARTDTQYF.

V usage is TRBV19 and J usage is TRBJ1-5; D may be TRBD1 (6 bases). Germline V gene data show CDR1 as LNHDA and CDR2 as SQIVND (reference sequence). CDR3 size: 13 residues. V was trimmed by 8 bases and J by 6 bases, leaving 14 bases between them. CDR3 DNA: TGTGCCAGTGAACAGGGCGACGGTCAGCCCCAGCATTTT. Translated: CASEQGDGQPQHF.